These 25 T cell receptor beta chains came from one sample sequenced in a study of T-cell memory formation after mild COVID-19. TCRdb itself ran the 5' RACE reads through MiXCR, one entry per CDR3 protein. The table includes some 440,000 distinct CDR3 sequences, roughly 25% detected once. The sequencing sample was made of PBMCs or a T cell subset sorted from them (not recorded which). These receptors originate from an adult woman who had mild COVID-19 (a few samples of this study predate the infection). Cell type and time point are not known.

The chain uses TRBV20-1 and TRBJ1-5; 8 bases fit TRBD1. Germline-derived CDR1 and CDR2 are DFQATT and SNEGSKA (reference sequence). V shed 0 bases and J 1 base; nucleotides not matched to a gene: 2. The CDR3 is 15 amino acids. CDR3 DNA sequence: TGCAGTGCTAGAGATAGGGACAGGAGCAATCAGCCCCAGCATTTT. Protein sequence: CSARDRDRSNQPQHF.

The rearrangement joins TRBV6-2 or TRBV6-3 to TRBJ2-7; weak D call: TRBD1 (5 bases). Trimming removed 3 bases at V and 4 bases at J, with 10 bases between. The germline gives CDR1 MNHEY, CDR2 SVGEGT. This CDR3 region has 13 residues. The CDR3 region is CASSYDQGYEQYF. DNA for the CDR3: TGTGCCAGCAGTTATGACCAGGGATACGAGCAGTACTTC.

The gene calls are TRBV7-2 and TRBJ1-1; possible D gene TRBD1, 5 bases. The ends were cut back, 6 bases at V and 0 bases at J, with 14 bases in the middle. The CDR3 is made up of 15 amino acids. Germline loops: CDR1 SGHTA, CDR2 FQGNSA. The CDR3 nucleotides are TGTGCCAGCAGACTAGGGGCAGGATTGAACACTGAAGCTTTCTTT. The encoded protein is CASRLGAGLNTEAFF.

V gene TRBV15 combines with J gene TRBJ2-7, with D possibly called TRBD1 or TRBD2 (5 bases each). In germline, CDR1 is LNHNV, CDR2 YYDKDF (reference sequence). Trimming removed 1 base at V and 7 bases at J, with 11 bases between. This CDR3 region has 13 residues. The CDR3 nucleotides read TGTGCCACCAGCAGAGTAGAGGGGCTGGAGCAGTACTTC. It is translated as CATSRVEGLEQYF.

This clonotype was seen only a few times. V and J are TRBV7-6 and TRBJ2-2; weak D call: TRBD1 (5 bases). In germline, CDR1 is SGHVS, CDR2 FNYEAQ. V shed 5 bases and J shed 4 bases, with 14 bases lying between them. This CDR3 region has 15 residues. The CDR3 DNA sequence: TGTGCCAGCAGCCTTCAGGGCCGGCCCACCGGGGAGCTGTTTTTT. It codes for CASSLQGRPTGELFF.

This clonotype was seen more than once but under ten times. CDR3 coding DNA: TGTGCCAGCAGCCAAGAGCGTTCGGAGACCCAGTACTTC. It specifies CASSQERSETQYF. The V gene is TRBV4-2, the J gene TRBJ2-5; no clear D. CDR1 is LGHNA and CDR2 is YNFKEQ in the germline V gene. The CDR3 covers 13 residues. V was clipped by 0 bases and J by 5 bases, with 7 bases between them.

The CDR3 DNA reads TGTGCCAGCAGTTTATGGAGGGGGGATCAGCCCCAGCATTTT. This encodes CASSLWRGDQPQHF. The chain joins TRBV27 to TRBJ1-5, with D maybe TRBD1 (6 bases). This CDR3 spans 14 amino acids. CDR1 and CDR2 (germline): MNHEY, SMNVEV (reference sequence). Trimming cost V 1 base and J 5 bases, with 9 bases left between them.

V is TRBV24-1 and J is TRBJ1-2, with TRBD1 as a possible D gene (6 bases). With 1 base removed from V and 2 bases from J, the gap between germline ends came to 13 bases. CDR1 is KGHDR, CDR2 SFDVKD, per germline. CDR3 length: 16 residues. CDR3 DNA sequence: TGTGCCACCAGTGATTTTGAGGGGGGACGGAACTATGGCTACACCTTC. This translates into CATSDFEGGRNYGYTF.

This clonotype was counted between two and nine times. The rearrangement links TRBV7-9 to TRBJ1-1; TRBD1 matches at 7 bases. Germline V lookup: CDR1 SEHNR, CDR2 FQNEAQ (reference sequence). Germline trimming cut 0 bases from V and 5 bases from J; bases unmatched to any gene: 6. The CDR3 sequence is 15 residues long. Written as DNA, the CDR3 is TGTGCCAGCAGCTTAGCAGCAGGGGGTCGTACTGAAGCTTTCTTT. Translation: CASSLAAGGRTEAFF.

This clonotype has more than one count but fewer than ten. V usage is TRBV5-1 and J usage is TRBJ2-3; D gene unclear. CDR1 is SGHRS and CDR2 is YFSETQ in the germline V gene. V lost 0 bases and J 0 bases, leaving 11 bases between the germline ends. This CDR3 is 16 amino acids long. The CDR3 nucleotides are TGCGCCAGCAGCTTGGAATTACGGGCTAGCACAGATACGCAGTATTTT. Translating gives CASSLELRASTDTQYF.

The genes are TRBV20-1 and TRBJ1-2; D is unresolved. Looked up from germline, CDR1 is DFQATT and CDR2 is SNEGSKA (reference sequence). The CDR3 has 14 amino acids. V dropped 3 bases and J dropped 7 bases, with 18 bases sitting between them. The CDR3 region has the DNA TGCAGTGCTAGGGCTACGATAAGCGGGCCTGGCTACACCTTC. Protein product: CSARATISGPGYTF.

This clonotype occurred a few times. The CDR3 spells CASSPSRDKQYF. CDR3 nucleotides: TGTGCCAGCAGCCCCAGCCGGGATAAGCAGTACTTC. The chain uses TRBV6-5 and TRBJ2-7; a weak D match, TRBD2 (5 bases). V lost 6 bases to trimming and J lost 8 bases, with 14 bases between them. The CDR3 sequence is 12 residues long. Germline CDR1 and CDR2: MNHEY and SVGAGI.

This clonotype turned up a few times. The rearrangement links TRBV2 to TRBJ2-1; weak D call: TRBD2 (6 bases). V lost 7 bases and J lost 0, with 13 bases in between. Germline CDR1 is SNHLY and CDR2 is FYNNEI. The CDR3 contains 15 residues. CDR3 DNA: TGTGCCAGCATGGTAGGGGAGGCCTCCTACAATGAGCAGTTCTTC. Protein product: CASMVGEASYNEQFF.

The V gene is TRBV12-3 or TRBV12-4, the J gene TRBJ2-7; D might be TRBD2 (6 bases). Trimming removed 5 bases from V and 6 bases from J, with 14 bases in between. CDR3 length: 13 residues. DNA of the CDR3: TGTGCCAGCAGTCTCAGGGAAGCGGGCGAGCAGTACTTC. This gives the protein CASSLREAGEQYF.

V is TRBV6-5 and J is TRBJ2-1; 7 bases line up with TRBD1. Germline CDR1 and CDR2: MNHEY and SVGAGI. The CDR3 is made up of 13 amino acids. Trimming cost V 8 bases and J 10 bases; bases outside gene matches: 11. CDR3 region: CASRKTGVEEQFF. The CDR3 nucleotides read TGTGCCAGCCGTAAAACAGGGGTCGAAGAGCAGTTCTTC.

This clonotype was detected only once. The V and J genes are TRBV3-1 and TRBJ2-3, with TRBD2 identical over 13 bases. The CDR3 has 17 residues. V shed 3 bases and J 5 bases; nucleotides not matched to a gene: 8. Germline V gene sequence: CDR1 LGHDT, CDR2 YNNKEL (reference sequence). CDR3 residues: CASSQAWTSGGLDTQYF. CDR3 coding DNA: TGTGCCAGCAGCCAGGCTTGGACTAGCGGGGGACTAGATACGCAGTATTTT.

This clonotype was found a few times. This chain connects TRBV6-5 to TRBJ1-6, with 9 nucleotides matching TRBD1. CDR1 is MNHEY and CDR2 is SVGAGI in the germline V gene. There are 17 residues in the CDR3. J was trimmed by 5 bases and V by 6 bases; bases with no gene match: 11. CDR3 in amino acids: CASRRTGTGKDNSPLHF. CDR3 nucleotide sequence: TGTGCCAGCAGACGTACCGGGACAGGGAAAGATAATTCACCCCTCCACTTT.

The genes are TRBV4-3 and TRBJ1-6; D is possibly TRBD1 (6 bases). The CDR3 consists of 15 residues. In germline, CDR1 is LGHNA, CDR2 YSLEER. V lost 1 base, J lost 6 bases, and 10 bases lay in between. CDR3 loop: CASSQGGQSNSPLHF. CDR3 nucleotides: TGCGCCAGCAGCCAAGGAGGACAGAGTAATTCACCCCTCCACTTT.

In its sample, this clonotype was seen a few times. The gene calls are TRBV4-3 and TRBJ2-1; D is tentatively TRBD1 or TRBD2 (5 bases each). The length of the CDR3 is 18 residues. Trimming removed 4 bases at V and 5 bases at J, with 24 bases between. Germline V CDR1 and CDR2: LGHNA, YSLEER. The CDR3 nucleotides are TGCGCCAGCAGCCCGCACTCCTACAGGACTGTTTCCAACAATGAGCAGTTCTTC. It encodes CASSPHSYRTVSNNEQFF.

The chain carries TRBV6-5 and TRBJ1-2; 8 positions agree with TRBD1. The CDR3 runs 17 residues. Germline V gene data show CDR1 as MNHEY and CDR2 as SVGAGI. J gave up 7 bases and V 2 bases, and 15 bases lay outside the gene matches. The CDR3 bases are TGTGCCAGCAGTTACAGGTGGACAGGGCTTATCCCCCGTGGCTACACCTTC. This encodes CASSYRWTGLIPRGYTF.

This clonotype was observed a few times. The gene calls are TRBV5-1 and TRBJ1-2; 12 bases are a match to TRBD1. The V gene end was trimmed by 3 bases and the J gene end by 8 bases; junction bases not matched to a gene: 11. The V gene's germline CDR1 is SGHRS and CDR2 YFSETQ. The CDR3 has 16 residues. In nucleotides, the CDR3 is TGCGCCAGCAGCTCGGCCCCGGGACAGGGGGCGCGGGGCTACACCTTC. Residues: CASSSAPGQGARGYTF.

This clonotype was picked up a small number of times. The V gene is TRBV5-1, the J gene TRBJ1-2; D is possibly TRBD1 (6 bases). The CDR3 extends over 14 amino acids. Germline CDR1 reads SGHRS; CDR2 reads YFSETQ. V lost 2 bases and J lost 8, with 16 bases in between. CDR3 in DNA: TGCGCCAGCAGCTTAAATTTCGGCAGGGGAGGCTACACCTTC. It encodes CASSLNFGRGGYTF.

The chain joins TRBV5-1 to TRBJ1-1; no clear D gene. CDR3 length: 11 amino acids. Trimming took 0 bases from V and 12 from J, leaving 9 bases between them. CDR1 and CDR2 from the germline V gene are SGHRS and YFSETQ. The CDR3: CASSLGTVPFF. In DNA form, the CDR3 reads TGCGCCAGCAGCTTGGGGACCGTACCTTTCTTT.

The chain recombines TRBV7-9 with TRBJ1-5; D unresolved. This CDR3 has 12 amino acids. CDR1 SEHNR and CDR2 FQNEAQ come from the germline V gene (reference sequence). Trimming cost V 4 bases and J 10 bases, with 11 bases left between them. The CDR3 DNA reads as TGTGCCAGCAGCTCCCCCACGGGACCCCAGCATTTT. Protein sequence: CASSSPTGPQHF. Full variable domain (rest looked up from reference TRBV7-9 and TRBJ1-5): DTGVSQNPRHKITKRGQNVTFRCDPISEHNRLYWYRQTLGQGPEFLTYFQNEAQLEKSRLLSDRFSAERPKGSFSTLEIQRTEQGDSAMYLCASSSPTGPQHFGDGTRLSIL.

The table lists this clonotype with a few counts. This CDR3 is CASSLNPRLRGRTDTQYF. DNA for the CDR3: TGTGCCAGCAGTTTAAACCCCCGCCTGCGCGGGAGGACAGATACGCAGTATTTT. The chain links TRBV27 to TRBJ2-3; 8 nucleotides align to TRBD2. CDR1 is MNHEY, CDR2 SMNVEV, per germline (reference sequence). The CDR3 totals 18 residues. V lost 2 bases to trimming and J lost 3 bases; unmatched junction nucleotides: 13.